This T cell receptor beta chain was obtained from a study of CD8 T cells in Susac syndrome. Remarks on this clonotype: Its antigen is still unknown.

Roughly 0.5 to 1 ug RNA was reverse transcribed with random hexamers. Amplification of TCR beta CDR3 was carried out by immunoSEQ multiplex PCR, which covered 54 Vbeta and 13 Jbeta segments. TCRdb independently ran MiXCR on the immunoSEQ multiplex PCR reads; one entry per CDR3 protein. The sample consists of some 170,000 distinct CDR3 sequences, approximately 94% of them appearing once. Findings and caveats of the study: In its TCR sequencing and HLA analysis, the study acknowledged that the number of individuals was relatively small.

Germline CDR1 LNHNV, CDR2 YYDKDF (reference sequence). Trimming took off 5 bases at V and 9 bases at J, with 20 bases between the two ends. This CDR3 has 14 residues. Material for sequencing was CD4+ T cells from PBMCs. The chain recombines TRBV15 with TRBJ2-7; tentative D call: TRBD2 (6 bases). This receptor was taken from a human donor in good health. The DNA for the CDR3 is TGTGCCACCAGCGCGGCGGGACCTCGTTTTGGGCAGTACTTC. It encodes CATSAAGPRFGQYF.